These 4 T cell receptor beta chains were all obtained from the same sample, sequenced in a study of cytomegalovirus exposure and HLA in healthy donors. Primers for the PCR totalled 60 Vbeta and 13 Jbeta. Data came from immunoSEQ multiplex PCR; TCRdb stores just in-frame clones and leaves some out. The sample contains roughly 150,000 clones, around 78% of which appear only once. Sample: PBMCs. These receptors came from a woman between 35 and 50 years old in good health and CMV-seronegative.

CDR3 region: CASYPGLSSYNEQFF. In DNA, the CDR3 is TGTGCCAGCTATCCGGGACTGTCCTCCTACAATGAGCAGTTCTTC. The V gene is TRBV6-6, the J gene TRBJ2-1, with a possible D match to TRBD2 (6 bases). This CDR3 comprises 15 residues. Trimming left V 8 bases short and J 0 bases short, with 14 bases between. CDR1 is MNHNY, CDR2 SVGAGI, per germline (reference sequence).

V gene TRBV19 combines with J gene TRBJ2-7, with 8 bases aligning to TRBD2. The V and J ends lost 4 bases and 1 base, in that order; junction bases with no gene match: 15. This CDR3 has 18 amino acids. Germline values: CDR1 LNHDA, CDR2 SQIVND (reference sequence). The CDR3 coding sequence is TGTGCCAGTAGTACCTCAAGCCTCCTAGCGGGCGGTTCCTACGAGCAGTACTTC. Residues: CASSTSSLLAGGSYEQYF.

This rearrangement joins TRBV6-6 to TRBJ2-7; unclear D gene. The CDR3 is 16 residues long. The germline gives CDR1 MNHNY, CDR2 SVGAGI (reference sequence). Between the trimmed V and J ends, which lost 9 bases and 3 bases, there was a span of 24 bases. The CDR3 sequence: CASSVAAIHTDYEQYF. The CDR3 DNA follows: TGTGCCAGTTCCGTGGCGGCTATACACACGGACTACGAGCAGTACTTC.

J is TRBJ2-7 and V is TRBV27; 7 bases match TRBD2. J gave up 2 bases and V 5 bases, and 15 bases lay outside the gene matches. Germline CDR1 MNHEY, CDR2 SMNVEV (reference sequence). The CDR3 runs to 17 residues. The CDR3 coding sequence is TGTGCCAGCAGTCCTAGCGGCGCGGCTAGCGGTCCCTACGAGCAGTACTTC. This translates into CASSPSGAASGPYEQYF.